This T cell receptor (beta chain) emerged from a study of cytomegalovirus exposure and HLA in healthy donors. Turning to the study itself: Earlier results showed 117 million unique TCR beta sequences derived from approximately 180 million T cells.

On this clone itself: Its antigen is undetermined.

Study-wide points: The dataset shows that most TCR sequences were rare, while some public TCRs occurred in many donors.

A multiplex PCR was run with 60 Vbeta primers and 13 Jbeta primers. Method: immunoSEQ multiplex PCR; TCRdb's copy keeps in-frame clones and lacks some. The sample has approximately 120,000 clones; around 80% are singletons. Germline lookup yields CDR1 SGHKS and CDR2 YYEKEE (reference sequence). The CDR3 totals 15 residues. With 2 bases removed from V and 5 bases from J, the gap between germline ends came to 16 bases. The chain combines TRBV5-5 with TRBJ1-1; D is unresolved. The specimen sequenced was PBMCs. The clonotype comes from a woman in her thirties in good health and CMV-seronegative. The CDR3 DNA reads TGTGCCAGCAGCTTAAGTATAATGTATAGAACTGAAGCTTTCTTT. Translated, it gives CASSLSIMYRTEAFF.